The clone carrying this T cell receptor (beta chain) was seen only a few times. The antigen is not known. Trimming at V came to 11 bases and at J to 6 bases, leaving 11 bases not matched to a gene. The CDR3 has 13 residues. Germline V lookup: CDR1 MDHEN, CDR2 SYDVKM. The record originates from a study of beta chain features in type 1 diabetes. The isolated RNA, all of it, was reverse transcribed, so expressed TCRB transcripts were what got sequenced. Generated by immunoSEQ multiplex PCR, the TCRdb table keeps only in-frame clones and is missing some. Among some 140,000 clones listed, 9% were seen once. Whole-study results and caveats: In all four CD4+ subsets, TCRB CDR3 length was significantly, moderately reduced in type 1 diabetes.

The clonotype was recovered from a man aged 25-40 years with type 1 diabetes. The V call is TRBV28, the J call TRBJ2-7, with 9 nucleotides matching TRBD1. Sequencing input: central memory CD4+ T cells from blood. This CDR3 reads CAGSDRGSSEQYF. CDR3 sequence (DNA): TGTGCCGGATCGGACAGGGGTTCATCCGAGCAGTACTTC.